Described below is a single TCR beta chain sequence and its context. Its antigen is still unknown. This specimen belongs to a study of cytomegalovirus exposure and HLA in healthy donors. Study-wide findings and caveats: A later analysis found most CMV-associated TCR beta chains apparently HLA-restricted. The authors excluded some V segments, including TRBV6-2 and TRBV6-3, as indistinguishable.

This CDR3 spans 14 amino acids. The V gene lost 0 bases and the J gene lost 0 bases, with 5 bases spanning the gap. CDR1 is LNHDA and CDR2 is SQIVND in the germline V gene (reference sequence). Amplification used 60 Vbeta primers and 13 Jbeta primers. The protocol was immunoSEQ multiplex PCR, while the TCRdb copy is restricted to in-frame clones and leaves out a portion. The data contain 120,000 or so clones, 60% to 85% of them singletons. The chain is built from TRBV19 and TRBJ1-1; D unresolved. The sequenced sample was PBMCs. This sequence was found in a woman aged 40 to 50 in good health and CMV-seronegative. CDR3 sequence: CASSIDRVNTEAFF. Here the CDR3 DNA reads TGTGCCAGTAGTATAGACCGAGTGAACACTGAAGCTTTCTTT.